This is a list of T cell receptor beta chains from one sample in a study of shared clonotypes between healthy human individuals. Clones were sequenced by immunoSEQ multiplex PCR, and TCRdb holds only the in-frame ones, with some missing. The sample yields approximately 640,000 clones, around 72% seen once. Source material: memory CD4+ T cells sorted from blood. The receptor set was obtained from a woman aged 25-40 years in good health. Each CDR3 is given with its conserved first and last residue. The order of the fields is J gene, D gene, V gene, clone size, CDR3 DNA, CDR3 protein. The D gene is left open where the match is weak. Expanded clones get a size class; other rows say once, few or many, or leave the size out.

TRBJ2-3,TRBD1,TRBV5-1,.,TGCGCCAGCAGCCCGACAGGGTCCACAGATACGCAGTATTTT,CASSPTGSTDTQYF
TRBJ1-1,.,TRBV6-6,.,TGTGCCAGCCACCCACAGGCGAACACTGAAGCTTTCTTT,CASHPQANTEAFF
TRBJ2-7,TRBD1,TRBV30,.,TGTGCCTGGAGACTTCCGGGACAGTCCTACGAGCAGTACTTC,CAWRLPGQSYEQYF
TRBJ2-7,.,TRBV18,.,TGTGCCAGCTCACCACTGGACTTTGGGGAGCAGTACTTC,CASSPLDFGEQYF
TRBJ2-3,.,TRBV4-2,.,TGTGCCAGCAGCCAACTCGGGATCCGACCCACAGATACGCAGTATTTT,CASSQLGIRPTDTQYF
TRBJ2-1,.,TRBV18,.,TGTGCCAGCTCCGAGGGCAGGAATGAGCAGTTCTTC,CASSEGRNEQFF
TRBJ2-5,.,TRBV5-1,.,TGCGCCAGCAGCTTGTGGTCGGGGACCCAAGAGACCCAGTACTTC,CASSLWSGTQETQYF
TRBJ1-3,.,TRBV7-6,.,TGTGCCAGCAGCCCATCCCCCAGGCCCTCTGGAAACACCATATATTTT,CASSPSPRPSGNTIYF
TRBJ2-7,.,TRBV10-2,.,TGCGCCAGCAGTAAGACCGCTTACGAGCAGTACTTC,CASSKTAYEQYF
TRBJ2-2,TRBD2,TRBV6-1,.,TGTGCCAGCAGTGCGTGGGGCGGGAGGAACACCGGGGAGCTGTTTTTT,CASSAWGGRNTGELFF
TRBJ2-3,TRBD2,TRBV2,.,TGTGCCAGCAGTCCCCGGACTAGCGGGACAGATACGCAGTATTTT,CASSPRTSGTDTQYF
TRBJ2-3,TRBD2,TRBV10-3,few,TGTGCCATCAGTGCCGGACTAGGGGACACAGATACGCAGTATTTT,CAISAGLGDTDTQYF
TRBJ2-5,TRBD1,TRBV7-2,.,TGTGCCAGCAGCTTAGGACAGGGCGTCGAGACCCAGTACTTC,CASSLGQGVETQYF
TRBJ2-6,.,TRBV27,.,TGTGCCAGCAGTCGTATATCTGGGGCCAACGTCCTGACTTTC,CASSRISGANVLTF
TRBJ1-5,.,TRBV19,.,TGTGCCAGTAGTATATCCGGCAAAAGCAATCAGCCCCAGCATTTT,CASSISGKSNQPQHF
TRBJ1-2,.,TRBV7-9,.,TGTGCCAGCAGCTTTCTCCAGATTCAGTATGGCTACACCTTC,CASSFLQIQYGYTF
TRBJ2-1,TRBD2,TRBV19,.,TGTGCCAGTAGGAAGGGGGGTAGCGGGAAGAACAATGAGCAGTTCTTC,CASRKGGSGKNNEQFF
TRBJ2-2,.,TRBV5-1,.,TGCGCCAGCAGCTTGTTAGCGGACACCGGGGAGCTGTTTTTT,CASSLLADTGELFF
TRBJ2-2,.,TRBV28,.,TGTGCCAGCAGGACAAACACCGGGGAGCTGTTTTTT,CASRTNTGELFF
TRBJ1-2,.,TRBV7-9,.,TGTGCCAGCAGCCCAGACGGCGGGAACTATGGCTACACCTTC,CASSPDGGNYGYTF
TRBJ2-1,TRBD1,TRBV5-6,.,TGTGCCAGCAGCCTCGGACAGGACAATGAGCAGTTCTTC,CASSLGQDNEQFF
TRBJ2-7,TRBD1,TRBV19,.,TGTGCCAGTACCCAAAGGGACAGGGAAGGCGAGCAGTACTTC,CASTQRDREGEQYF
TRBJ2-5,TRBD2,TRBV13,.,TGTGCCAGCAGCCTTGGGACTAGCGGGATTCAAGAGACCCAGTACTTC,CASSLGTSGIQETQYF
TRBJ2-1,TRBD1,TRBV25-1,.,TGTGCCAGCAGTGGGACCGGGACAGCTTACAATGAGCAGTTCTTC,CASSGTGTAYNEQFF
TRBJ2-1,TRBD2,TRBV7-9,.,TGTGCCAGCAGCTCCCAGCGCGGGAGGAATGAGCAGTTCTTC,CASSSQRGRNEQFF
TRBJ2-2,TRBD2,TRBV11-2,.,TGTGCCAGCAGCTCCGCTAGCGGGAACACCGGGGAGCTGTTTTTT,CASSSASGNTGELFF
TRBJ2-7,.,TRBV28,few,TGTGCCAGCAGTTTAACCCTAGCGAGGTCTTCCGAGCAGTACTTC,CASSLTLARSSEQYF
TRBJ1-5,TRBD1,TRBV5-1,many,TGCGCCAGCGCGCCCAACGAAAATATCACAGGGGGCCGTCAGCCCCAGCATTTT,CASAPNENITGGRQPQHF
TRBJ2-7,.,TRBV5-1,.,TGCGCCAGCAGCTTCGGACCCTCTAACTACGAGCAGTACTTC,CASSFGPSNYEQYF
TRBJ2-1,TRBD2,TRBV27,.,TGTGCCAGCAGTTCCTCGGGACTAGCGGGGGACAATGAGCAGTTCTTC,CASSSSGLAGDNEQFF
TRBJ1-1,.,TRBV19,.,TGTGCCAGTAGCTCATTCCTCGAGGAAGAAGCTTTCTTT,CASSSFLEEEAFF
TRBJ1-1,.,TRBV6-1,.,TGTGCCAGCAGTGAGGCCAGGGGTACTGAAGCTTTCTTT,CASSEARGTEAFF
TRBJ2-5,TRBD1,TRBV2,medium-sized,TGTGCCAGCAGTACAACAGGGGTTGTGGAGACCCAGTACTTC,CASSTTGVVETQYF
TRBJ2-1,TRBD2,TRBV4-1,.,TGCGCCAGCAGCCAAGATTTGGGGCGGGAGGGCCCTGAGCAGTTCTTC,CASSQDLGREGPEQFF
TRBJ2-7,.,TRBV5-1,few,TGCGCCAGCAGCTTGGAACAGGGTGGTTACGAGCAGTACTTC,CASSLEQGGYEQYF
TRBJ2-5,.,TRBV7-3,.,TGTGCCAGCAGCTTAGGTGCGGGGACTCCCATGACCCAGTACTTC,CASSLGAGTPMTQYF
TRBJ1-2,.,TRBV19,.,TGTGCCAGTAGTATATCGTCAGCGACGAATGATGGCTACACCTTC,CASSISSATNDGYTF
TRBJ2-7,TRBD2,TRBV27,few,TGTGCCACCCTCTCCGGGACTAGGACACACGAGCAGTACTTC,CATLSGTRTHEQYF
TRBJ1-1,.,TRBV6-6,.,TGTGCCAGCAGTTACGTGAAACAGGCTATCACTGAAGCTTTCTTT,CASSYVKQAITEAFF
TRBJ2-3,.,TRBV5-6,.,TGTGCCAGCAGCTTGGCCATGGACTCAAACACAGATACGCAGTATTTT,CASSLAMDSNTDTQYF
TRBJ1-1,.,TRBV6-5,.,TGTGCCAGCAGCAACAGGATGGAAACTGAAGCTTTCTTT,CASSNRMETEAFF
TRBJ2-7,.,TRBV5-1,.,TGCGCCAGCAGCTCAAGACCGGAGACAGTCGACGAGCAGTACTTC,CASSSRPETVDEQYF
TRBJ1-4,.,TRBV11-2,few,TGTGCCAGCAGCTTGGGCTCTCTTAAGGATGAAAAACTGTTTTTT,CASSLGSLKDEKLFF
TRBJ2-7,.,TRBV13,few,TGTGCCAGCAGCTTGGGAGGCTTCTCCTACGAGCAGTACTTC,CASSLGGFSYEQYF
TRBJ1-1,.,TRBV2,.,TGTGCCAGCAGTGAAGCGAGACCGAACACTGAAGCTTTCTTT,CASSEARPNTEAFF
TRBJ1-2,.,TRBV19,few,TGTGCCAGTAGTATTTCGCAGGACACCCACTATGGCTACACCTTC,CASSISQDTHYGYTF
TRBJ1-5,.,TRBV28,.,TGTGCCAGCAGTGCATCCAGGGGCAATCAGCCCCAGCATTTT,CASSASRGNQPQHF
TRBJ1-2,TRBD1,TRBV6-5,.,TGTGCCAGCAGTTACTCTCCGGGACAGGGGTATGGCTACACCTTC,CASSYSPGQGYGYTF
TRBJ2-7,.,TRBV27,.,TGTGCCAGCAGTTTATCAATCCTTTCCTACGAGCAGTACTTC,CASSLSILSYEQYF
TRBJ1-3,.,TRBV18,.,TGTGCCAGCTCACCGGCGCCGAGCTCTGGAAACACCATATATTTT,CASSPAPSSGNTIYF
TRBJ1-1,.,TRBV7-9,.,TGTGCCAGCAGCTTAGCGACAGCGTACCTCACTGAAGCTTTCTTT,CASSLATAYLTEAFF
TRBJ2-7,.,TRBV11-2,.,TGTGCCAGCAGCTTTCAAAGGGATTCCTACGAGCAGTACTTC,CASSFQRDSYEQYF
TRBJ2-7,.,TRBV28,.,TGTGCCAGCAGTTTACGACAGTTTGTGGGCTCATGGATCTTCGGAGAGCAGTACTTC,CASSLRQFVGSWIFGEQYF
TRBJ1-1,.,TRBV11-1,few,TGTGCCAGCAGCTTCTCGTGGGACACTGAAGCTTTCTTT,CASSFSWDTEAFF
TRBJ2-2,.,TRBV6-5,.,TGTGCCAGCAGGGCTTCTAGCGTCGCCGGGGAGCTGTTTTTT,CASRASSVAGELFF
TRBJ2-3,.,TRBV7-9,few,TGTGCCAGCAGCTTACTGAGCACAGATACGCAGTATTTT,CASSLLSTDTQYF
TRBJ2-7,.,TRBV19,.,TGTGCCAGTAGTATAGGAGGACAGCCTACCTACGAGCAGTACTTC,CASSIGGQPTYEQYF
TRBJ1-1,.,TRBV11-3,.,TGTGCCAGCAGCTCCCAAGGGGGGCTGAACACTGAAGCTTTCTTT,CASSSQGGLNTEAFF
TRBJ1-4,TRBD1,TRBV5-1,.,TGCGCCAGCAGAGTGACAGGGATGCTGCCGACTAATGAAAAACTGTTTTTT,CASRVTGMLPTNEKLFF